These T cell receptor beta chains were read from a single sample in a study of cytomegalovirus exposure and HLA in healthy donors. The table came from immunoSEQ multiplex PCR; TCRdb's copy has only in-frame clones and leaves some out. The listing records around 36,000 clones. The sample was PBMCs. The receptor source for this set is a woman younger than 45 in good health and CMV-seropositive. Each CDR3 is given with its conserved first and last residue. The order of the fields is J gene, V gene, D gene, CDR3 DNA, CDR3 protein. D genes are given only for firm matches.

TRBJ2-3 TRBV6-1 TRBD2 TGTGCCAGCAGTGAGCTGGGGACTATTTTCACAGATACGCAGTATTTT CASSELGTIFTDTQYF
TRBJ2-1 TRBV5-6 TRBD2 TGTGCCAGCAGCTTCCCTAGCGGGGGGGCCGGCAATGAGCAGTTCTTC CASSFPSGGAGNEQFF
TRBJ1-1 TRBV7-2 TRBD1 TGTGCCAGCAGCAACCGCAAAGGGGGCCAAGCTTTCTTT CASSNRKGGQAFF
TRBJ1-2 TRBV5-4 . TGTGCCAGCAGCTTGGGAGGTCAGGGTAACTATGGCTACACCTTC CASSLGGQGNYGYTF
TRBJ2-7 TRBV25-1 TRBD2 TGTGCCAGCAGGGACGGGGGGGCCTTCGACGAGCAGTACTTC CASRDGGAFDEQYF
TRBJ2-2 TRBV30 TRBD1 TGTGCCTGGGATCCGGGACAGGGGGCACGAGGGGAGCTGTTTTTT CAWDPGQGARGELFF
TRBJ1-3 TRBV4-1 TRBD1 TGCGCCAGCAGCACAGGGGCTAGAAACACCATATATTTT CASSTGARNTIYF
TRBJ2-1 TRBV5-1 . TGCGCCAGCAGCTCGGACTTTTATGCGGGACCCTACAATGAGCAGTTCTTC CASSSDFYAGPYNEQFF
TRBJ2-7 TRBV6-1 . TGTGCCAGCAGGGGGGTGGCGGGGGCCGCCTACGAGCAGTACTTC CASRGVAGAAYEQYF
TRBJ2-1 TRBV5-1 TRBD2 TGCGCCAGCAGCTTGCTGACTAGCGGGGGGTTAAATGAGCAGTTCTTC CASSLLTSGGLNEQFF
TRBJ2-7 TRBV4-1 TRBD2 TGCGCCAGCAGCCAAGGACTAGCGGCCTCTTACGAGCAGTACTTC CASSQGLAASYEQYF
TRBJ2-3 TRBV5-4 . TGTGCCAGCAGCTTGGGGGCAGGGCACAACGGACCGGATACGCAGTATTTT CASSLGAGHNGPDTQYF
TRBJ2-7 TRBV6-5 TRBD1 TGTGCCAGCAGTTACTCGGGACAGATGACTTACGAGCAGTACTTC CASSYSGQMTYEQYF
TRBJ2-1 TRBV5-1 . TGCGCCAGCAGCTTGGAGGGGAAACAAAATGAGCAGTTCTTC CASSLEGKQNEQFF
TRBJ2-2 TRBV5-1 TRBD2 TGCGCCAGCAGCTTACCCGGGACTAGCGGGGGAGACGGGGAGCTGTTTTTT CASSLPGTSGGDGELFF
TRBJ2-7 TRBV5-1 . TGCGCCAGCAGCTTGTCAGGGGCCGAGCAGTACTTC CASSLSGAEQYF
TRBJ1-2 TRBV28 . TGTGCCAGCAGTTTACCACAGGTCTATGGCTACTCCTTC CASSLPQVYGYSF
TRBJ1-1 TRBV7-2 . TGTGCCAGCAGCTCCGTTCCGGGCACTGAAGCTTTCTTT CASSSVPGTEAFF
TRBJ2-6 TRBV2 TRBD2 TGTGCCAGCAGCGAGGGACTAGCGGGGGGGACTGGGGCCAACGTCCTGACTTTC CASSEGLAGGTGANVLTF
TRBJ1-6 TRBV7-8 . TGTGCCAGCAGCTTAATCGGGGAACGGTACTATAATTCACCCCTCCACTTT CASSLIGERYYNSPLHF
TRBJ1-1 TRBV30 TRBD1 TGTGCCTGGTCTAGTCCCCCCCACAGACAGGGGATGAACACTGAAGCTTTCTTT CAWSSPPHRQGMNTEAFF
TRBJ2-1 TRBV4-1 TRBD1 TGCGCCAGCAGCCAAGGGGGACAGGGGGTTTACAATGAGCAGTTCTTC CASSQGGQGVYNEQFF
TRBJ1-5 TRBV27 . TGTGCCAGCAGTCTGGACAGTCGGCAGCCCCAGCATTTT CASSLDSRQPQHF
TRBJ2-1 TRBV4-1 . TGCGCCAGCAGCCTACAGTTTGACCCCCGCTACAATGAGCAGTTCTTC CASSLQFDPRYNEQFF
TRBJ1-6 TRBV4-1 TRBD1 TGCGCCAGCAGCCAAACAGGGGTCCCCTATAATTCACCCCTCCACTTT CASSQTGVPYNSPLHF
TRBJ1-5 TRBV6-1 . TGTGCCAGCAGTGTAGCCTTTCAGGGGATTCAGCCCCAGCATTTT CASSVAFQGIQPQHF
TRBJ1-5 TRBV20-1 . TGCCCTAAACCCGACTTTACACAGGGTTTT CPKPDFTQGF
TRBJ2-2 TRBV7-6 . TGTGCCAGCAGCCGAACAACAGGGCCCAACACCGGGGAGCTGTTTTTT CASSRTTGPNTGELFF
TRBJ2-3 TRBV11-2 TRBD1 TGTGCCAGCAGCTCGTCCAGGGGGAATACGCAGTATTTT CASSSSRGNTQYF